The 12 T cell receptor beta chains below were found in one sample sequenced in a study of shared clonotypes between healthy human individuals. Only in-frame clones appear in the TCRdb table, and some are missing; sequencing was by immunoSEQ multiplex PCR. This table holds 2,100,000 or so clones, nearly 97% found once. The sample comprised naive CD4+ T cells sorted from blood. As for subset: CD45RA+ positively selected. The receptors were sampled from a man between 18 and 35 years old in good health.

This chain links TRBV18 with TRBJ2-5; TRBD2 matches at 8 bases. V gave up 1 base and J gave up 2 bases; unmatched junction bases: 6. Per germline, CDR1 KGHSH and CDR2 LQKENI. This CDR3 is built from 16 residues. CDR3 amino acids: CASSPRSGGPQETQYF. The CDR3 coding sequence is TGTGCCAGCTCACCACGGAGCGGGGGACCTCAAGAGACCCAGTACTTC.

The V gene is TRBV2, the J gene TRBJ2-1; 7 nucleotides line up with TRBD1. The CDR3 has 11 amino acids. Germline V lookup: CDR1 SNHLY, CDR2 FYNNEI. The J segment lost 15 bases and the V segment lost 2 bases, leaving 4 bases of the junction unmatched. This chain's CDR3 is CASSELGQAFF. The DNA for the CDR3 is TGTGCCAGCAGTGAATTAGGACAGGCGTTCTTC. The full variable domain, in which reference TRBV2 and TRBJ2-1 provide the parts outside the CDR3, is EPEVTQTPSHQVTQMGQEVILRCVPISNHLYFYWYRQILGQKVEFLVSFYNNEISEKSEIFDDQFSVERPDGSNFTLKIRSTKLEDSAMYFCASSELGQAFFGPGTRLTVL.

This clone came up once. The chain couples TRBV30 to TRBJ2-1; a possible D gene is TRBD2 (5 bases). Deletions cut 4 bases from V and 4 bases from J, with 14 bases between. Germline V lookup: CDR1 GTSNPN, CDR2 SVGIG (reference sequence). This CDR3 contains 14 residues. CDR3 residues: CAWIPGGPYNEQFF. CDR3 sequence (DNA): TGTGCCTGGATCCCAGGAGGACCTTACAATGAGCAGTTCTTC.

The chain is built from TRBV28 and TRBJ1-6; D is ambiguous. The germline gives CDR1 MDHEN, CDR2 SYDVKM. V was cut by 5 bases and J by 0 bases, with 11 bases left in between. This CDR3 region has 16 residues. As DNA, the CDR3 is TGTGCCAGCAGTCCCCCATTGGGCTCCTATAATTCACCCCTCCACTTT. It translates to CASSPPLGSYNSPLHF.

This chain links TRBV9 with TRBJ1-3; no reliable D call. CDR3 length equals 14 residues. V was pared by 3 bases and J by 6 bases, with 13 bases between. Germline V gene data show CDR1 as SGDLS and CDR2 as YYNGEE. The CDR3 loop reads CASSGGMLKNTIYF. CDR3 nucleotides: TGTGCCAGCAGCGGAGGAATGCTGAAAAACACCATATATTTT.

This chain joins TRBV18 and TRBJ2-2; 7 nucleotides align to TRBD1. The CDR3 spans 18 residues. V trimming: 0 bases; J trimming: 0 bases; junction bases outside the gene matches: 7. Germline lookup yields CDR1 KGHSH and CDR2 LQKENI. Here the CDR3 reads CASSPPRDRLSNTGELFF. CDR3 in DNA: TGTGCCAGCTCACCACCGAGGGACAGACTTTCGAACACCGGGGAGCTGTTTTTT.

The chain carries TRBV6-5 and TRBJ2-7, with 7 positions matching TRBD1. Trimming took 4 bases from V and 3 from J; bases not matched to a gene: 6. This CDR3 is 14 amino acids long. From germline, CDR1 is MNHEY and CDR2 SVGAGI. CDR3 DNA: TGTGCCAGCAGTTCACCTACAGGGGACTACGAGCAGTACTTC. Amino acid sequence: CASSSPTGDYEQYF.

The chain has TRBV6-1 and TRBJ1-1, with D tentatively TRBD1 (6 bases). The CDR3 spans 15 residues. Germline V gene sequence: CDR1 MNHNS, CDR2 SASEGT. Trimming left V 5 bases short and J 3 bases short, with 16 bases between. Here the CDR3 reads CASSLRTEFYTEAFF. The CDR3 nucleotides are TGTGCCAGCAGTCTAAGGACAGAGTTTTACACTGAAGCTTTCTTT.

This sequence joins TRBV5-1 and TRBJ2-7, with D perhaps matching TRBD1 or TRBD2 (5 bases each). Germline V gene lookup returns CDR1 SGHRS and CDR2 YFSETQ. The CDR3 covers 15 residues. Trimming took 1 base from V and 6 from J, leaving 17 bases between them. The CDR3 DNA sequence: TGCGCCAGCAGCTTGCTGGGGGTCGGCCTCGGCGAGCAGTACTTC. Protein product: CASSLLGVGLGEQYF.

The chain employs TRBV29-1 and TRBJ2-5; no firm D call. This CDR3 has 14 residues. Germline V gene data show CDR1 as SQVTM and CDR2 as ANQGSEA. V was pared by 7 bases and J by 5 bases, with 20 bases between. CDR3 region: CSALPGNMRETQYF. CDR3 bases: TGCAGCGCCCTTCCGGGCAACATGAGGGAGACCCAGTACTTC.

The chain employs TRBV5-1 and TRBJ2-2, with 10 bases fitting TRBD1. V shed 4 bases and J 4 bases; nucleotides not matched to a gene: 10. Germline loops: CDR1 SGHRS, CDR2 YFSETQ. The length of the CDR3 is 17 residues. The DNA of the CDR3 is TGCGCCAGCAGCGACCCGGGACAGGGGTTCGGCACCGGGGAGCTGTTTTTT. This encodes CASSDPGQGFGTGELFF.

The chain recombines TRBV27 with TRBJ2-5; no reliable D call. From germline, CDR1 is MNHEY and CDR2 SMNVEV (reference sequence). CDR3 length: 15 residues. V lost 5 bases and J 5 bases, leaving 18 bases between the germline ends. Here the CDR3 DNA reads TGTGCCAGCAGTCCGTACCCACCGACCCCCGAGACCCAGTACTTC. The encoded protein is CASSPYPPTPETQYF.